The clone carrying this TCR beta chain was counted once. This specimen comes from a study of blood T cell repertoires in COVID-19. Study overall: From the United States, Italy and Spain came samples of acute and convalescent COVID-19. Sources were T cells, B-cell-depleted T cells, or PBMCs; the material itself was cDNA or gDNA.

The CDR3 length is 15 residues. Trimming removed 4 bases from V and 8 bases from J; junction bases left unmatched: 6. Germline-derived CDR1 and CDR2 are KGHSH and LQKENI. Original analysis: Reference gene primer amplification in the assay estimated nucleated cell counts. The method was immunoSEQ multiplex PCR; TCRdb's version includes in-frame clones alone and lacks a portion of them. V and J calls and clone size are as listed in that table; D and trimming were resolved from the DNA. In the table there are around 130,000 clones, roughly 79% of which are singletons. The receptor was isolated from an elderly man with acute or convalescent COVID-19. This chain connects TRBV18 to TRBJ1-6; 9 positions match TRBD1. The sample was peripheral blood. The CDR3 sequence is CASSQSGTGYSPLHF. The CDR3 bases are TGTGCCAGCTCACAGTCCGGGACAGGGTATTCACCCCTCCACTTT.